The clone carrying this T cell receptor (beta chain) was observed once. Germline-derived CDR1 and CDR2 are MDHEN and SYDVKM. Unmatched junction bases numbered 4, after V lost 8 bases and J lost 0 bases. This CDR3 is 14 amino acids long. The data were taken from a study of blood T cell repertoires in COVID-19. Overall study: Spain, Italy and the United States supplied samples that represented acute and convalescent COVID-19. Sample material is recorded as cDNA or gDNA derived from T cells, B-cell-depleted T cells, or PBMCs.

In the study's own analysis: The authors estimated nucleated cell counts from reference gene primer amplification. Here immunoSEQ multiplex PCR was the method, and the copy in TCRdb shows in-frame clones only, minus some. The V and J calls and clone size were taken over from that table, and D and trimming were inferred from the DNA. This table holds about 350,000 clones, about 90% found once. The rearrangement links TRBV28 to TRBJ2-3; TRBD1 matches 8 bases. The sequenced sample was peripheral blood. This TCR was recovered from a woman between 18 and 29 years old who had recovered from COVID-19. The CDR3 DNA reads as TGTGCCAGCGAGACAGGGGCTAGCACAGATACGCAGTATTTT. Its translation: CASETGASTDTQYF.